The 25 T cell receptor beta chains presented below share a single source sample, sequenced in a study of T-cell reconstitution after alpha-beta-depleted transplantation in children. For TCRbeta, the library was prepared with unique molecular identifiers. MiXCR, applied by TCRdb to the PCR reads, yields one record per CDR3 protein. This table holds just over 950,000 distinct CDR3 sequences, about 29% found once. The specimen was PBMCs, mostly from graft donor cells, collected 360 days after TCRalphabeta/CD19-depleted stem cell transplant. The receptors were gathered from a boy younger than two who had a stem cell transplant for SCID, so the T cells may come from the graft donor.

This clonotype was counted a few times. The chain carries TRBV12-3 or TRBV12-4 and TRBJ1-5; D is unclear. CDR3 length equals 12 residues. V was cut by 5 bases and J by 7 bases, with 9 bases left in between. CDR3 sequence: CASSPTRQPQHF. The CDR3 coding sequence is TGTGCCAGCAGTCCGACCCGACAGCCCCAGCATTTT.

This clonotype showed up just a few times. The V call is TRBV20-1, the J call TRBJ2-1; 13 bases fit TRBD2. This CDR3 comprises 16 residues. CDR1 is DFQATT and CDR2 is SNEGSKA in the germline V gene (reference sequence). V shed 3 bases and J 8 bases; nucleotides not matched to a gene: 10. In DNA form, the CDR3 reads TGCAGTGCTAGCACCGAACTAGCGGGGGGGAGAGATGAGCAGTTCTTC. The encoded protein is CSASTELAGGRDEQFF.

This clonotype showed up just a few times. CDR3 in amino acids: CASSRTSREQFF. Written as DNA, the CDR3 is TGTGCCAGCAGCAGGACTAGCAGGGAGCAGTTCTTC. J is TRBJ2-1 and V is TRBV7-2; 8 nucleotides agree with TRBD2. Per the germline V gene, CDR1 is SGHTA and CDR2 is FQGNSA. Trimming took 5 bases from V and 10 from J; bases not matched to a gene: 4. The CDR3 has 12 amino acids.

This clonotype was counted ten times or more. The chain joins TRBV29-1 to TRBJ2-7; tentatively, D is TRBD1 (6 bases). V lost 4 bases to trimming and J lost 0 bases, with 16 bases between them. The CDR3 spans 15 residues. From germline, CDR1 is SQVTM and CDR2 ANQGSEA. CDR3 sequence reads: CSVGSRGSSSYEQYF. Written as DNA, the CDR3 is TGCAGCGTTGGGTCTAGGGGGTCCTCCTCCTACGAGCAGTACTTC.

V usage is TRBV3-1 and J usage is TRBJ1-1, with D possibly matching TRBD1 (6 bases). From germline, CDR1 is LGHDT and CDR2 YNNKEL (reference sequence). Trimming left V 1 base short and J 1 base short, with 16 bases between. The CDR3 length is 17 residues. The chain's CDR3 is CASSQAWQSRGNTEAFF. DNA for the CDR3: TGTGCCAGCAGCCAAGCTTGGCAGTCCAGGGGGAACACTGAAGCTTTCTTT.

The sample holds many counts of this clonotype. The J gene is TRBJ2-1, the V gene TRBV5-1; D unclear. CDR1 and CDR2 (germline): SGHRS, YFSETQ. The CDR3 runs to 11 residues. Trimming left V 3 bases short and J 14 bases short, with 12 bases between. CDR3 sequence reads: CASSSGPFEFF. In DNA, the CDR3 is TGCGCCAGCAGCTCCGGCCCGTTTGAGTTCTTC.

This clonotype was detected a few times. This chain links TRBV12-3 or TRBV12-4 with TRBJ2-7; 9 bases are a match to TRBD2. The ends lost 2 bases at V and 3 bases at J; junction bases unmatched: 5. The CDR3 is made up of 15 amino acids. The CDR3 region has the DNA TGTGCCAGCAGTTTAAGAAGCGGGGGGCGCTACGAGCAGTACTTC. Translated: CASSLRSGGRYEQYF.

The chain is built from TRBV30 and TRBJ1-1; tentative D call: TRBD1 (5 bases). CDR3 length equals 15 residues. Germline CDR1 reads GTSNPN; CDR2 reads SVGIG (reference sequence). V was pared by 1 base and J by 4 bases, with 16 bases between. The CDR3 nucleotides read TGTGCCTGGAGTGCCCTACAGAGGGGAACCACTGAAGCTTTCTTT. Protein product: CAWSALQRGTTEAFF.

A few counts support this clonotype. The chain recombines TRBV12-3 or TRBV12-4 with TRBJ1-5; TRBD1 matches 8 bases. V shed 3 bases and J 2 bases; nucleotides not matched to a gene: 6. This CDR3 comprises 16 residues. CDR3 DNA: TGTGCCAGCAGTTTTCCCGACAGGGGTCGCAATCAGCCCCAGCATTTT. It yields the protein CASSFPDRGRNQPQHF.

The chain combines TRBV28 with TRBJ1-5; 7 bases agree with TRBD1. Germline V gives CDR1 MDHEN, CDR2 SYDVKM. The J segment lost 2 bases and the V segment lost 6 bases, leaving 7 bases of the junction unmatched. CDR3 size: 15 residues. CDR3 loop: CASRRQGLGNQPQHF. The CDR3 DNA sequence: TGTGCCAGCAGAAGACAGGGTTTAGGCAATCAGCCCCAGCATTTT.

This clonotype was counted only a few times. V and J are TRBV28 and TRBJ2-2, with 11 bases fitting TRBD1. The CDR3 is 16 amino acids. Germline V gene lookup returns CDR1 MDHEN and CDR2 SYDVKM. V lost 5 bases to trimming and J lost 6 bases; unmatched junction nucleotides: 8. DNA of the CDR3: TGTGCCAGCAGTCTGGCCGGGACAGGGGGACCCGGGGAGCTGTTTTTT. This sequence encodes CASSLAGTGGPGELFF.

The chain is built from TRBV5-1 and TRBJ2-1, with D possibly TRBD2 on 6 matching bases. The germline V gene encodes CDR1 SGHRS and CDR2 YFSETQ. Trimming left V 4 bases short and J 5 bases short, with 19 bases between. The CDR3 is made up of 16 amino acids. The DNA for the CDR3 is TGCGCCAGCAGCGGGAGGAGGTTCTTCAGAAACAATGAGCAGTTCTTC. It specifies CASSGRRFFRNNEQFF.

This clonotype was seen only a few times. CDR3 loop: CASSHVDRRRYEQYF. The CDR3 DNA sequence: TGTGCCAGCAGTCATGTGGACAGGCGTAGGTACGAGCAGTACTTC. The chain joins TRBV12-3 or TRBV12-4 to TRBJ2-7, with 7 bases fitting TRBD1. V gave up 5 bases and J gave up 4 bases; unmatched junction bases: 11. This CDR3 region has 15 residues.

This chain connects TRBV20-1 to TRBJ2-7; 8 bases line up with TRBD1. Losses at the gene ends were 6 bases for V and 7 bases for J; bases not matched to a gene: 8. CDR3 size: 12 residues. The germline CDR1 and CDR2 sequences are DFQATT and SNEGSKA (reference sequence). The CDR3 coding sequence is TGCAGTGCCCGCAGAGGGGACAGGGAGCAGTACTTC. Translated: CSARRGDREQYF.

The chain joins TRBV27 to TRBJ1-6; tentative D call: TRBD1 (5 bases). Trimming took off 6 bases at V and 10 bases at J, with 13 bases between the two ends. Germline lookup yields CDR1 MNHEY and CDR2 SMNVEV (reference sequence). This CDR3 contains 13 residues. CDR3 protein: CASRPWGQSPLHF. The CDR3 coding sequence is TGTGCCAGCAGACCTTGGGGCCAGTCACCCCTCCACTTT.

This clonotype was found many times. The gene calls are TRBV7-2 and TRBJ1-5, with D perhaps TRBD1 (5 bases). Trimming removed 0 bases from V and 6 bases from J, with 9 bases in between. CDR3 size: 14 residues. Germline assignment: CDR1 SGHTA and CDR2 FQGNSA. In DNA, the CDR3 is TGTGCCAGCAGCTTAGCTCAGGGCGGTCAGCCCCAGCATTTT. It yields the protein CASSLAQGGQPQHF.

The rearrangement links TRBV5-1 to TRBJ1-5; maybe TRBD1 (5 bases). CDR3 length equals 15 residues. The V gene's germline CDR1 is SGHRS and CDR2 YFSETQ. Deletions cut 0 bases from V and 7 bases from J, with 14 bases between. For the CDR3, the DNA is TGCGCCAGCAGCTTGGATCAGGGAGTAGGGCAGCCCCAGCATTTT. Amino acid sequence: CASSLDQGVGQPQHF.

J is TRBJ2-3 and V is TRBV11-2; TRBD2 aligns across 13 bases. Trimming at V came to 1 base and at J to 1 base, leaving 5 bases not matched to a gene. CDR1 is SGHAT, CDR2 FQNNGV, per germline. The CDR3 contains 18 residues. The chain's CDR3 is CASSLVIGLAGGTDTQYF. The CDR3, as DNA: TGTGCCAGCAGCTTAGTCATAGGACTAGCGGGGGGCACAGATACGCAGTATTTT.

Of note for this clonotype: Mismatch with germline at one junction end may stem from a read error. This chain links TRBV12-3 or TRBV12-4 with TRBJ2-1; 15 nucleotides agree with TRBD2. CDR3 length: 19 residues. In DNA, the CDR3 is TGTGCCATCAGTTTAGGACTAGCGGGGGGGATGAGCTCCTACAATGAGCAGTTCTTC. Amino acids: CAISLGLAGGMSSYNEQFF.

This clonotype was seen ten or more times. The rearrangement links TRBV5-1 to TRBJ1-1, with a tentative D call TRBD1 (6 bases). The CDR3 length is 13 residues. Germline lookup yields CDR1 SGHRS and CDR2 YFSETQ. V lost 0 bases to trimming and J lost 8 bases, with 11 bases between them. In DNA form, the CDR3 reads TGCGCCAGCAGCTTGGACCCCGGGACAGAAGCTTTCTTT. This translates into CASSLDPGTEAFF.

V and J are TRBV24-1 and TRBJ2-7; tentative D call: TRBD2 (5 bases). There are 15 residues in the CDR3. Trimming left V 3 bases short and J 3 bases short, with 14 bases between. Germline CDR1 and CDR2: KGHDR and SFDVKD. CDR3 protein: CATSDGGDRDYEQYF. The CDR3 nucleotides read TGTGCCACCAGTGATGGCGGCGACCGGGACTACGAGCAGTACTTC.

The DNA for the CDR3 is TGTGCCAGCAGGCCCGGGACAGGACAATCAGCCCAGCATTTT. It translates to CASRPGTGQSAQHF. The gene calls are TRBV6-2 or TRBV6-3 and TRBJ1-5; the match to TRBD1 covers 8 bases. With 6 bases clipped from V and 11 bases from J, the junction kept 12 bases outside the gene matches. The CDR3 totals 14 residues. The germline V gene has CDR1 MNHEY and CDR2 SVGEGT.

This clonotype turned up a few times. The chain's CDR3 is CASSQGQGGNTIYF. For the CDR3, the DNA is TGTGCCAGCAGCCAAGGACAGGGTGGAAACACCATATATTTT. This chain uses TRBV3-1 with TRBJ1-3, with TRBD1 identical over 7 bases. This CDR3 has 14 residues. Trimming cost V 1 base and J 3 bases; bases outside gene matches: 0. The germline CDR1 and CDR2 sequences are LGHDT and YNNKEL (reference sequence). The full variable domain, rest sourced from reference TRBV3-1 and TRBJ1-3, is DTAVSQTPKYLVTQMGNDKSIKCEQNLGHDTMYWYKQDSKKFLKIMFSYNNKELIINETVPNRFSPKSPDKAHLNLHINSLELGDSAVYFCASSQGQGGNTIYFGEGSWLTVV.

The CDR3 reads CSAGGAVPVDQPQHF. CDR3 DNA: TGCAGTGCTGGAGGAGCAGTTCCGGTCGATCAGCCCCAGCATTTT. The chain carries TRBV20-1 and TRBJ1-5; unclear D gene. The CDR3 is 15 amino acids. V was cut by 5 bases and J by 5 bases, with 19 bases left in between. CDR1 DFQATT and CDR2 SNEGSKA come from the germline V gene (reference sequence).

This clonotype has a handful of counts. The rearrangement uses TRBV5-5 and TRBJ1-4; D is unclear. The V gene's germline CDR1 is SGHKS and CDR2 YYEKEE (reference sequence). V was trimmed by 7 bases and J by 0 bases, leaving 10 bases between them. This CDR3 region has 14 residues. CDR3 amino acids: CASSKLATNEKLFF. CDR3 nucleotide sequence: TGTGCCAGCTCGAAACTTGCAACTAATGAAAAACTGTTTTTT.